The 17 T cell receptor beta chains below all came from one sample that was sequenced in a study of OX40 agonist ivuxolimab in advanced cancers. Libraries were built with the immunoSEQ multiplex PCR assay. This is the immuneACCESS table as TCRdb keeps it, with only in-frame sequences that have V and J called. A part of the clones is gone; compared with another copy, unresolved V genes explain less than half, and the rest is unexplained. The sample records roughly 86,000 clones, about 90% of which are singletons. Around 7% of the sample lies in the top ten. The sample in question was CD4+ or CD8+ T cells sorted from blood, obtained in a trial of the OX40 agonist ivuxolimab. These receptors were collected from an adult with an advanced solid tumor such as melanoma, head and neck, liver or kidney cancer.

The rearrangement uses TRBV30 and TRBJ1-4; no reliable D call. Germline assignment: CDR1 GTSNPN and CDR2 SVGIG (reference sequence). V was pared by 1 base and J by 8 bases, with 5 bases between. CDR3 length: 11 amino acids. CDR3 DNA sequence: TGTGCCTGGAGTGAAGGAGAAAAACTGTTTTTT. Translating it yields CAWSEGEKLFF.

This chain connects TRBV30 to TRBJ2-7; 9 bases align to TRBD1. The CDR3 is 12 residues long. Unmatched junction bases numbered 6, after V lost 7 bases and J lost 5 bases. Germline CDR1 and CDR2: GTSNPN and SVGIG (reference sequence). The CDR3 is CALTGQGHEQYF. CDR3 nucleotide sequence: TGTGCCTTGACGGGACAGGGCCACGAGCAGTACTTC. The variable domain in full, with the rest retrieved from reference TRBV30 and TRBJ2-7, is SQTIHQWPATLVQPVGSPLSLECTVEGTSNPNLYWYRQAAGRGLQLLFYSVGIGQISSEVPQNLSASRPQDRQFILSSKKLLLSDSGFYLCALTGQGHEQYFGPGTRLTVT.

The CDR3 sequence is CASSQEGLGSNEQFF. The CDR3 coding sequence is TGTGCCAGCAGCCAAGAAGGATTGGGTTCCAATGAGCAGTTCTTC. The chain employs TRBV4-2 and TRBJ2-1, with D hard to call. V was clipped by 0 bases and J by 6 bases, with 12 bases between them. This CDR3 has 15 residues. Germline V gives CDR1 LGHNA, CDR2 YNFKEQ.

The chain uses TRBV19 and TRBJ2-7, with D tentatively TRBD1 (6 bases). Germline CDR1 is LNHDA and CDR2 is SQIVND (reference sequence). The CDR3 is made up of 14 amino acids. V lost 5 bases to trimming and J lost 2 bases, with 13 bases between them. The CDR3 DNA reads as TGTGCCAGTAGTGCCCAGGGGCGTACCTACGAGCAGTACTTC. This encodes CASSAQGRTYEQYF.

The rearrangement links TRBV27 to TRBJ1-5, with D perhaps TRBD1 (6 bases). The germline V gene encodes CDR1 MNHEY and CDR2 SMNVEV (reference sequence). V shed 9 bases and J shed 9 bases, with 24 bases lying between them. The CDR3 consists of 15 residues. The CDR3 sequence is CASSPVGAGIGPQHF. CDR3 DNA sequence: TGTGCCAGTTCCCCCGTGGGGGCGGGGATCGGGCCCCAGCATTTT.

The chain links TRBV29-1 to TRBJ2-7, with TRBD2 as a possible D gene (6 bases). The CDR3 runs to 13 residues. V was cut by 3 bases and J by 4 bases, with 13 bases left in between. Germline values: CDR1 SQVTM, CDR2 ANQGSEA. The CDR3 bases are TGCAGCGTTGACGGGTCTGGGGGGTACGAGCAGTACTTC. It encodes CSVDGSGGYEQYF.

The rearrangement uses TRBV10-3 and TRBJ1-2, with D possibly being TRBD1 (5 bases). CDR3 length: 14 amino acids. Germline CDR1 ENHRY, CDR2 SYGVKD. V lost 0 bases and J 4 bases, leaving 9 bases between the germline ends. CDR3 nucleotide sequence: TGTGCCATCAGTGAGTCGGGGCAGTCCTATGGCTACACCTTC. Residues: CAISESGQSYGYTF.

This rearrangement joins TRBV25-1 to TRBJ2-3, with 10 bases aligning to TRBD2. V was pared by 3 bases and J by 5 bases, with 8 bases of the junction left unmatched. This CDR3 spans 16 amino acids. Per germline, CDR1 MGHDK and CDR2 SYGVNS. In DNA form, the CDR3 reads TGTGCCAGCAGTGATCCTAGCGGGAGAACCGGAGATACGCAGTATTTT. It specifies CASSDPSGRTGDTQYF. The full variable domain, with the rest looked up from reference TRBV25-1 and TRBJ2-3, is EADIYQTPRYLVIGTGKKITLECSQTMGHDKMYWYQQDPGMELHLIHYSYGVNSTEKGDLSSESTVSRIRTEHFPLTLESARPSHTSQYLCASSDPSGRTGDTQYFGPGTRLTVL.

The chain uses TRBV18 and TRBJ2-1; TRBD2 matches at 9 bases. CDR1 and CDR2 (germline): KGHSH, LQKENI. This CDR3 comprises 17 residues. V lost 2 bases to trimming and J lost 1 base; unmatched junction nucleotides: 6. Here the CDR3 DNA reads TGTGCCAGCTCACCAAGTAGCGGGAGAGGGTCCTACAATGAGCAGTTCTTC. Translated: CASSPSSGRGSYNEQFF. Full variable domain (remainder filled in from reference TRBV18 and TRBJ2-1): NAGVMQNPRHLVRRRGQEARLRCSPMKGHSHVYWYRQLPEEGLKFMVYLQKENIIDESGMPKERFSAEFPKEGPSILRIQQVVRGDSAAYFCASSPSSGRGSYNEQFFGPGTRLTVL.

The chain couples TRBV29-1 to TRBJ2-7; 8 nucleotides agree with TRBD2. The CDR3 consists of 14 residues. Germline assignment: CDR1 SQVTM and CDR2 ANQGSEA. With 4 bases clipped from V and 1 base from J, the junction kept 6 bases outside the gene matches. CDR3: CSVVGTRKSYEQYF. CDR3 DNA sequence: TGCAGCGTTGTAGGGACTAGAAAGTCCTACGAGCAGTACTTC.

This clone has a single count. The chain carries TRBV7-9 and TRBJ2-5; TRBD2 matches at 9 bases. Judging by the DNA end, TRBJ2-7 fits better; the J call may be wrong. This CDR3 has 15 amino acids. Germline CDR1 SEHNR, CDR2 FQNEAQ (reference sequence). Written as DNA, the CDR3 is TGTGCCAGCAGCCCCCGCGCTAGCGGGATAGTCGAGCAGTACTTC. Translating gives CASSPRASGIVEQYF.

The chain employs TRBV30 and TRBJ1-5, with D tentatively TRBD1 (6 bases). The V end lost 2 bases, the J end lost 0 bases, and 11 bases lay between the germline ends. The length of the CDR3 is 15 residues. Germline loops: CDR1 GTSNPN, CDR2 SVGIG (reference sequence). CDR3 in DNA: TGTGCCTGGAGTCCTGGACAGCATAGCAATCAGCCCCAGCATTTT. Residues: CAWSPGQHSNQPQHF.

The genes are TRBV11-3 and TRBJ2-1; 7 bases are shared with TRBD2. This CDR3 region has 16 residues. The germline V gene has CDR1 SGHNT and CDR2 YENEEA. V lost 4 bases to trimming and J lost 2 bases; unmatched junction nucleotides: 8. The CDR3 region has the DNA TGTGCCAGCAGCTCTCTCCTAGCGGAAGCCTACAATGAGCAGTTCTTC. Amino acids: CASSSLLAEAYNEQFF.

In its sample, this clone was seen once. CDR3 sequence: CASRQGAFSGNTIYF. In DNA form, the CDR3 reads TGTGCCAGCAGACAGGGGGCTTTCTCTGGAAACACCATATATTTT. The chain has TRBV28 and TRBJ1-3; 9 bases align to TRBD1. CDR1 and CDR2 from the germline V gene are MDHEN and SYDVKM. The CDR3 is 15 residues long. The trim removed 6 bases at V and 0 bases at J, leaving 3 bases unmatched.

CDR3 coding DNA: TGTGCCAGTAGTATATCGATCTCCTACGAGCAGTACTTC. Its translation is CASSISISYEQYF. This chain connects TRBV19 to TRBJ2-7; D gene uncertain. The germline V gene encodes CDR1 LNHDA and CDR2 SQIVND (reference sequence). V lost 2 bases and J lost 0, with 5 bases in between. The CDR3 sequence is 13 residues long.

V is TRBV7-9 and J is TRBJ2-2; D is undetermined. V gave up 1 base and J gave up 6 bases, with 18 bases separating them. This CDR3 is 17 amino acids long. Looked up from germline, CDR1 is SEHNR and CDR2 is FQNEAQ (reference sequence). CDR3 in amino acids: CASSLGTRLWEAGELFF. As DNA, the CDR3 is TGTGCCAGCAGCTTAGGAACCCGCCTTTGGGAAGCCGGGGAGCTGTTTTTT. Supplemented by reference TRBV7-9 and TRBJ2-2, the full variable domain reads DTGVSQNPRHKITKRGQNVTFRCDPISEHNRLYWYRQTLGQGPEFLTYFQNEAQLEKSRLLSDRFSAERPKGSFSTLEIQRTEQGDSAMYLCASSLGTRLWEAGELFFGEGSRLTVL.

The chain has TRBV9 and TRBJ2-3; possible D gene TRBD1, 5 bases. The CDR3 contains 15 residues. CDR1 SGDLS and CDR2 YYNGEE come from the germline V gene. Trimming removed 6 bases from V and 3 bases from J, with 17 bases in between. The CDR3, as DNA: TGTGCCAGCACTAAGGGGTGGGGATTGACAGATACGCAGTATTTT. Residues: CASTKGWGLTDTQYF.